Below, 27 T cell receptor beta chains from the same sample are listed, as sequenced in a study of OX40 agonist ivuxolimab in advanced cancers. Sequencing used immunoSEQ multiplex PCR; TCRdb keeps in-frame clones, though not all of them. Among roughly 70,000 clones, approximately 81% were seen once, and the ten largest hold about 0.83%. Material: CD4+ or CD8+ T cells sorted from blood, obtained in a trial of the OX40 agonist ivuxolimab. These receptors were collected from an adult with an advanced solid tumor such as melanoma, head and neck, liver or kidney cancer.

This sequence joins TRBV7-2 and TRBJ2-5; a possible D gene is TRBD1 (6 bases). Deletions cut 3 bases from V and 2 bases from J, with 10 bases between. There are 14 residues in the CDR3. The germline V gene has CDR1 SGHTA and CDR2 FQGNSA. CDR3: CASSFTGTQETQYF. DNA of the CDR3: TGTGCCAGCAGCTTTACCGGGACACAAGAGACCCAGTACTTC.

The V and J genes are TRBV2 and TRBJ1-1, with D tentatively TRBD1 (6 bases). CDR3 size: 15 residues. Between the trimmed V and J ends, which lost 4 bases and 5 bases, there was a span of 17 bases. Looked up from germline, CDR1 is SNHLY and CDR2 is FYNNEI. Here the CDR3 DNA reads TGTGCCAGCAGTGTTCCGTCTCACCAGGGGACTGAAGCTTTCTTT. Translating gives CASSVPSHQGTEAFF.

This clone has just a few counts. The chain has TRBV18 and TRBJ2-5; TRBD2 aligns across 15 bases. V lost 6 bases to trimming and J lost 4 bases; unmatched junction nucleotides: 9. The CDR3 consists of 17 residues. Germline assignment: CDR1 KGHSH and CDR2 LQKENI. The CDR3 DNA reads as TGTGCCAGCTCCCCGGGACTAGCGGGGGGAATAGGAGAGACCCAGTACTTC. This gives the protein CASSPGLAGGIGETQYF.

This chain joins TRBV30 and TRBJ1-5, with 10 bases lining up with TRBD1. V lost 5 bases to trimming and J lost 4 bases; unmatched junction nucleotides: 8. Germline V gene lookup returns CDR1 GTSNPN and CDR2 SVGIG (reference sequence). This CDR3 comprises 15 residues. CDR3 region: CAWGIPGQGNQPQHF. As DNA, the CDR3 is TGTGCCTGGGGCATACCGGGACAGGGGAATCAGCCCCAGCATTTT.

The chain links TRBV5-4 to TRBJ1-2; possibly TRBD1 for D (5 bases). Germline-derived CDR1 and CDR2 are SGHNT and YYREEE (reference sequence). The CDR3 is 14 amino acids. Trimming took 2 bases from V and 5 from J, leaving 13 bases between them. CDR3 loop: CASSFSRGSYGYTF. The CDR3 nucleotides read TGTGCCAGCAGCTTTAGTCGGGGGAGTTATGGCTACACCTTC.

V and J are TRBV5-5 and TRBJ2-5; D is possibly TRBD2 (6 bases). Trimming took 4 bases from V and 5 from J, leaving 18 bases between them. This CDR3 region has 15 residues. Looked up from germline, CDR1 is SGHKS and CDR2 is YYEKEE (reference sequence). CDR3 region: CASSRHLGGEETQYF. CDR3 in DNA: TGTGCCAGCAGCCGACACCTGGGGGGAGAGGAGACCCAGTACTTC.

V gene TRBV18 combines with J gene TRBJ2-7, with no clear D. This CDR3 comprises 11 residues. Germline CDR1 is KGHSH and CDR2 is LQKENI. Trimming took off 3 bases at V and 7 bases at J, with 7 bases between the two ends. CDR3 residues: CASSPQEEQYF. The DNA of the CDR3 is TGTGCCAGCTCACCCCAGGAAGAGCAGTACTTC. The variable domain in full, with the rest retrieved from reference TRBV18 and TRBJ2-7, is NAGVMQNPRHLVRRRGQEARLRCSPMKGHSHVYWYRQLPEEGLKFMVYLQKENIIDESGMPKERFSAEFPKEGPSILRIQQVVRGDSAAYFCASSPQEEQYFGPGTRLTVT.

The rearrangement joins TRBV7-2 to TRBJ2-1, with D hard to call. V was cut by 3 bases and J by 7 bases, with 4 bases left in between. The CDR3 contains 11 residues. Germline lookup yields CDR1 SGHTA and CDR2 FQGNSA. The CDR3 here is CASSLANEQFF. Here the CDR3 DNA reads TGTGCCAGCAGCTTGGCTAATGAGCAGTTCTTC.

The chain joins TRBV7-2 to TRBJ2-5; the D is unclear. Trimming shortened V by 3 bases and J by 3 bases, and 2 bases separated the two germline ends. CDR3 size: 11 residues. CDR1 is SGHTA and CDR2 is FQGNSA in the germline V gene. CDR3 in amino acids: CASSFKETQYF. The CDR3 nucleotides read TGTGCCAGCAGCTTTAAAGAGACCCAGTACTTC.

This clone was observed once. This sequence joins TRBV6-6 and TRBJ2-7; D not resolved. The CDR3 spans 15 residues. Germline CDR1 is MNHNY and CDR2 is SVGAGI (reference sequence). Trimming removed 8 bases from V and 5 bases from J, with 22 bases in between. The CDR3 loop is CASRFGKLPVNEQYF. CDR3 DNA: TGTGCCAGCCGTTTTGGGAAGCTACCCGTAAACGAGCAGTACTTC.

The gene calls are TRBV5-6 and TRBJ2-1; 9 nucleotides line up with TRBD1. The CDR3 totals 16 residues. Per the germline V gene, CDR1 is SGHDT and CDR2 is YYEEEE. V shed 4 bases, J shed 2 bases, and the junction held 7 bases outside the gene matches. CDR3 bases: TGTGCCAGCAGCCCTTACAGGGGGCAAACCTACAATGAGCAGTTCTTC. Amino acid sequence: CASSPYRGQTYNEQFF. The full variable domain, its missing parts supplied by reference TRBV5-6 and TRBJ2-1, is DAGVTQSPTHLIKTRGQQVTLRCSPKSGHDTVSWYQQALGQGPQFIFQYYEEEERQRGNFPDRFSGHQFPNYSSELNVNALLLGDSALYLCASSPYRGQTYNEQFFGPGTRLTVL.

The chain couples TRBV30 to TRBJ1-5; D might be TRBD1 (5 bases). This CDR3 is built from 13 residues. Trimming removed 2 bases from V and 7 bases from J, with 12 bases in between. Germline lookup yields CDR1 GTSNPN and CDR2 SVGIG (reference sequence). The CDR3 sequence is CAWSPDRGQPQHF. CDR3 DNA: TGTGCCTGGAGTCCGGACCGGGGGCAGCCCCAGCATTTT.

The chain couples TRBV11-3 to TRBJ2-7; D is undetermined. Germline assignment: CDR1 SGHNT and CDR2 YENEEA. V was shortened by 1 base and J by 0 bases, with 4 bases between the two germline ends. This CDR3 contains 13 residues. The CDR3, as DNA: TGTGCCAGCAGCTTAGGGGTCTCCTACGAGCAGTACTTC. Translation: CASSLGVSYEQYF.

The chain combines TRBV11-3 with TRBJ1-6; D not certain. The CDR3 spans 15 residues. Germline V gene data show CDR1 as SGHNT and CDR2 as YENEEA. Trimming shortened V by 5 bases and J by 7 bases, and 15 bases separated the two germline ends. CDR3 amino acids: CASSGGIGRNSPLHF. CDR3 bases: TGTGCCAGCAGCGGAGGGATCGGCAGGAATTCACCCCTCCACTTT.

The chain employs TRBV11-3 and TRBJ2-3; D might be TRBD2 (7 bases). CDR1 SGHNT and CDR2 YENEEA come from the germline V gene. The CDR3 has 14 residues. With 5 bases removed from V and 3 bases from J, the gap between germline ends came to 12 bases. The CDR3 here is CASSEGRGTDTQYF. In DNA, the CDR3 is TGTGCCAGCAGCGAAGGGAGGGGGACAGATACGCAGTATTTT.

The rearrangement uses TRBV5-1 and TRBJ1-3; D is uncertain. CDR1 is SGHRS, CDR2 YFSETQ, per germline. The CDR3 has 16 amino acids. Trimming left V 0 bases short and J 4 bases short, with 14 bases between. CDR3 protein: CASSLGGPYGGNTIYF. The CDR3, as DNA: TGCGCCAGCAGCTTGGGTGGGCCCTACGGGGGAAACACCATATATTTT.

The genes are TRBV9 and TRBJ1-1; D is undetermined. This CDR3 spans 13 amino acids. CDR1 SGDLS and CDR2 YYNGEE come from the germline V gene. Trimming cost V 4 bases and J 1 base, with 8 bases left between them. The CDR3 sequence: CASSPDENTEAFF. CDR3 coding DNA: TGTGCCAGCAGCCCGGATGAGAACACTGAAGCTTTCTTT.

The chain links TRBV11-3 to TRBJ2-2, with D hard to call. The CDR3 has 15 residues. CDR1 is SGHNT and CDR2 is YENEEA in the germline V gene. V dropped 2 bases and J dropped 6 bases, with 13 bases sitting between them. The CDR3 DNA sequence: TGTGCCAGCAGCTTACTTCTCGCGGTAGCCGGGGAGCTGTTTTTT. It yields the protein CASSLLLAVAGELFF.

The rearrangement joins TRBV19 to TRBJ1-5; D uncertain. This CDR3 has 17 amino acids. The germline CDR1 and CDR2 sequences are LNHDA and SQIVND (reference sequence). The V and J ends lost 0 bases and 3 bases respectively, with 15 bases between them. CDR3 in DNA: TGTGCCAGTAGTATAGATCTAGAGGGTTTGGTCAATCAGCCCCAGCATTTT. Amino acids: CASSIDLEGLVNQPQHF.

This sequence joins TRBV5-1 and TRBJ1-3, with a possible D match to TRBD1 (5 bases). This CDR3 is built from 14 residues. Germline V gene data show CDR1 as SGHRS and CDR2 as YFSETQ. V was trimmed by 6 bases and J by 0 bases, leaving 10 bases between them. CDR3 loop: CASNDGASGNTIYF. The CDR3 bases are TGCGCCAGCAACGACGGGGCCTCTGGAAACACCATATATTTT.

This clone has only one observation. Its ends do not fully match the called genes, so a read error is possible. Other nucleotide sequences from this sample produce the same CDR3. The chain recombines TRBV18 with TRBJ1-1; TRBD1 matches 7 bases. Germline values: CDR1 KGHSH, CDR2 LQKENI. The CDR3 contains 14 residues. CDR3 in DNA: TGTGCCAGCTCACCACGACAGGGAAATACTGAAGCCTTCTTT. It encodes CASSPRQGNTEAFF.

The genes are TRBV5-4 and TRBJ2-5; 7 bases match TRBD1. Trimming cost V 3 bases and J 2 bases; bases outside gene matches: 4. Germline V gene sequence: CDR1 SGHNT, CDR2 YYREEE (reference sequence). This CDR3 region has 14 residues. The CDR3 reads CASSSDRNQETQYF. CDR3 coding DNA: TGTGCCAGCAGCTCGGACAGGAATCAAGAGACCCAGTACTTC.

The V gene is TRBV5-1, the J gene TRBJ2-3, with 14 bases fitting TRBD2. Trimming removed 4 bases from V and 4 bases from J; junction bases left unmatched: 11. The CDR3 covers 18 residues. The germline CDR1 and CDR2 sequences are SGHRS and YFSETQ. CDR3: CASSMTSGRARLPDTQYF. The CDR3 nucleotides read TGCGCCAGCAGCATGACTAGCGGGAGGGCCAGGTTACCAGATACGCAGTATTTT.

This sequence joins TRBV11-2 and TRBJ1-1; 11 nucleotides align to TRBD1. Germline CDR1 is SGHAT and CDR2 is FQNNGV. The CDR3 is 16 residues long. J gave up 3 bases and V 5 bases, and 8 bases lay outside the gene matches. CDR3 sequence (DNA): TGTGCCAGCAGCCCCCGGACAGGGGGCGCTGACACTGAAGCTTTCTTT. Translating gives CASSPRTGGADTEAFF.

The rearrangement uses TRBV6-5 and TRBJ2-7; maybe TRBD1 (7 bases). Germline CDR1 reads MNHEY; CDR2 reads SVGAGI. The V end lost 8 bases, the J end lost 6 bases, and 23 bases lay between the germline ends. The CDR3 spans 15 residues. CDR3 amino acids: CASFPGGTVLGEQYF. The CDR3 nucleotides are TGTGCCAGCTTCCCTGGAGGGACAGTCCTGGGCGAGCAGTACTTC.

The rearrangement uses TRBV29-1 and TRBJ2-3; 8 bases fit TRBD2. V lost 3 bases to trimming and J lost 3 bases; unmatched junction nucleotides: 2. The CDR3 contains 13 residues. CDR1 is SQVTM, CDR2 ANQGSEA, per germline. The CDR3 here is CSVDREGTDTQYF. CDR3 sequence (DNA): TGCAGCGTTGACCGGGAGGGAACAGATACGCAGTATTTT.

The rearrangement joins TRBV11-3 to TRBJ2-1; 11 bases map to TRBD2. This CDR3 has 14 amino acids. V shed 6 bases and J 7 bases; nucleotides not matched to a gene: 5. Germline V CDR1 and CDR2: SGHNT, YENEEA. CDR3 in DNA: TGTGCCAGCAGGAGGACTAGCGGGTCTAATGAGCAGTTCTTC. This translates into CASRRTSGSNEQFF.